One T cell receptor (beta chain) is described in this entry. The antigen it binds to is not known. Per-base qualities were not stored, and no clone one base away is much larger. The sample originates from a study of CD8 T cells in ankylosing spondylitis listed by TCRdb under 2017. As for the study more broadly: The study profiled T cell receptor beta repertoires in healthy donors and ankylosing spondylitis patients to find disease-linked TCR variants. The full study cohort comprised about 24 ankylosing spondylitis patients and roughly 110 healthy donors. Samples of peripheral blood were taken, and for ankylosing spondylitis patients, synovial fluid was collected as well. What the study reported, not specific to this receptor: Some motif variants had previously been reported in the synovial fluid and blood of reactive arthritis patients, which suggests shared mechanisms of disease initiation. According to the report, matched synovial fluid samples from ankylosing spondylitis patients were significantly enriched for the disease-linked clones. A TCR beta motif made up of several highly homologous amino acid variants appeared to be characteristic of blood from ankylosing spondylitis patients. The disease-linked clones had a CD8+ phenotype and were found at relatively low frequencies in peripheral blood.

TCRdb shows the sequencer as Illumina HiSeq 2500. TCR beta libraries were prepared by quantitative 5'-RACE with molecular barcodes. The paper's processing steps were these. A new computational method, built on a probabilistic model of VDJ rearrangement, was used to identify disease-linked TCR variants. The public reads were quality trimmed at Q25 with fastp and then assembled into clones with MiXCR by TCRdb, keeping productive beta chains. A single entry per CDR3 protein holds the most common genes and DNA from its merged rows. For this entry, the V and J calls and clone size follow TCRdb and not the study's own pipeline. A total of some 150,000 distinct CDR3 sequences appear in this sample, roughly 10% of them only once. The leading ten clones occupy around 4.1% of the sample. Measured from the cysteine to the phenylalanine, the CDR3 is 18 residues long. Of the read, only the CDR3 DNA is kept; its 54 bases are in frame from base 1.

The TCR sequence derives from a female donor with ankylosing spondylitis or in good health (not recorded which). The rearrangement joined TRBV12-3 or TRBV12-4 to TRBJ1-2, with no confident D gene call. Material: blood, either unsorted or a sorted T cell fraction (not recorded which). The CDR3 region reads CTFSLALRGLTPNYGYTF. The DNA is as follows: TGTACCTTCAGTTTAGCGCTAAGAGGGCTAACTCCTAACTATGGCTACACCTTC.